The 6 T cell receptor beta chains reported below all come from one sample, sequenced in a study of T cell responses to AZD1222 COVID-19 vaccine. Profiling relied on immunoSEQ multiplex PCR, and the TCRdb table lists in-frame clones only, not all of them. In the table there are approximately 90,000 clones, over 70% of which are singletons. The material was peripheral blood, obtained on day 0 of AZD1222 vaccination. The receptors were gathered from an adult in good health.

The rearrangement links TRBV10-2 to TRBJ2-7, with TRBD1 matching over 8 bases. J was trimmed by 0 bases and V by 7 bases; bases with no gene match: 2. Per the germline V gene, CDR1 is WSHSY and CDR2 is SAAADI. The CDR3 has 13 residues. CDR3 sequence reads: CASKGQVSYEQYF. The CDR3 nucleotides are TGCGCCAGCAAGGGACAGGTCTCCTACGAGCAGTACTTC.

This clone was counted only a few times. This sequence joins TRBV5-5 and TRBJ2-7; unclear D gene. This CDR3 is 16 amino acids long. V was cut by 4 bases and J by 2 bases, with 19 bases left in between. The germline gives CDR1 SGHKS, CDR2 YYEKEE (reference sequence). The CDR3 coding sequence is TGTGCCAGCAGCCCCAGACCCTGGAGTGCGACCTACGAGCAGTACTTC. This translates into CASSPRPWSATYEQYF.

The V and J genes are TRBV10-2 and TRBJ1-2; D not certain. This CDR3 contains 13 residues. Between the trimmed V and J ends, which lost 6 bases and 9 bases, there was a span of 17 bases. Per germline, CDR1 WSHSY and CDR2 SAAADI. The CDR3 nucleotides read TGCGCCAGCAGACCCCCCGACCTCGATCGCTACACCTTC. It codes for CASRPPDLDRYTF.

Here the CDR3 reads CAWSVLSRDAQHF. CDR3 in DNA: TGTGCCTGGAGTGTACTTTCAAGGGACGCCCAGCATTTT. The J gene is TRBJ1-5, the V gene TRBV30; tentative D call: TRBD1 (5 bases). The CDR3 loop spans 13 amino acids. CDR1 and CDR2 (germline): GTSNPN, SVGIG (reference sequence). V dropped 0 bases and J dropped 11 bases, with 14 bases sitting between them. The entire variable domain, with the rest obtained from reference TRBV30 and TRBJ1-5, is as follows: SQTIHQWPATLVQPVGSPLSLECTVEGTSNPNLYWYRQAAGRGLQLLFYSVGIGQISSEVPQNLSASRPQDRQFILSSKKLLLSDSGFYLCAWSVLSRDAQHFGDGTRLSIL.

The chain carries TRBV7-8 and TRBJ1-6, with TRBD1 matching 7 bases. V lost 3 bases, J lost 0 bases, and 8 bases stayed unmatched. Germline values: CDR1 SGHVS, CDR2 FQNEAQ. The CDR3 length is 18 residues. The CDR3 loop reads CASSFIGGPRSYNSPLHF. Here the CDR3 DNA reads TGTGCCAGCAGCTTTATAGGGGGCCCCCGCTCCTATAATTCACCCCTCCACTTT.

V and J are TRBV19 and TRBJ1-4; 8 positions match TRBD1. The germline V gene has CDR1 LNHDA and CDR2 SQIVND (reference sequence). J lost 2 bases, V lost 3 bases, and 11 bases had no gene match. The CDR3 has 18 amino acids. CDR3 residues: CASSIPRQGISTNEKLFF. CDR3 bases: TGTGCCAGTAGTATCCCACGACAGGGGATATCGACTAATGAAAAACTGTTTTTT.